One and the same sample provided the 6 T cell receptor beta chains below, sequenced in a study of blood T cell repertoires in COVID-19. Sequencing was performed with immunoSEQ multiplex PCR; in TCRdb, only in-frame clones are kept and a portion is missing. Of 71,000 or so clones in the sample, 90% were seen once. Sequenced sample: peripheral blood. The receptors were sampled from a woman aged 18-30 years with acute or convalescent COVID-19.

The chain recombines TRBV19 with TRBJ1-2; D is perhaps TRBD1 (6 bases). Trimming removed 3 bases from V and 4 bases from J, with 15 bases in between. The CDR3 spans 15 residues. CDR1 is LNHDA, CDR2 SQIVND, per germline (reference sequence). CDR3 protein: CASSIILGQSYGYTF. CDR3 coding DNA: TGTGCCAGTAGTATCATTCTCGGACAGAGCTATGGCTACACCTTC.

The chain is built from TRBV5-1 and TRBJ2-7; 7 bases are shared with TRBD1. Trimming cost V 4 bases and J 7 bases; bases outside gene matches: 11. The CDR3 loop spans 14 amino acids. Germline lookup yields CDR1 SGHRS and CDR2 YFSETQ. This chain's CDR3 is CASSQDTGAREQYF. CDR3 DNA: TGCGCCAGCAGCCAAGATACAGGGGCACGAGAGCAGTACTTC.

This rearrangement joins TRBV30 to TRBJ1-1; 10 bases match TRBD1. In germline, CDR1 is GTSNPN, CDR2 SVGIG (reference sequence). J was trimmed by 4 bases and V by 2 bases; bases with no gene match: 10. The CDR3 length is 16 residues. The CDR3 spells CAWSSGTGDLSTEAFF. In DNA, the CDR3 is TGTGCCTGGAGTTCCGGGACAGGGGACCTCAGCACTGAAGCTTTCTTT. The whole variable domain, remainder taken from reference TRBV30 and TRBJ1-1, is SQTIHQWPATLVQPVGSPLSLECTVEGTSNPNLYWYRQAAGRGLQLLFYSVGIGQISSEVPQNLSASRPQDRQFILSSKKLLLSDSGFYLCAWSSGTGDLSTEAFFGQGTRLTVV.

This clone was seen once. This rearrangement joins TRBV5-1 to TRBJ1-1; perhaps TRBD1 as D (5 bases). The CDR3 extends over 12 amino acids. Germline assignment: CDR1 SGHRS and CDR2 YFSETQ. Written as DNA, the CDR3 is TGCGCAGCCGAGGGACTAAACACTGAAGCTTTCTTT. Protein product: CAAEGLNTEAFF.

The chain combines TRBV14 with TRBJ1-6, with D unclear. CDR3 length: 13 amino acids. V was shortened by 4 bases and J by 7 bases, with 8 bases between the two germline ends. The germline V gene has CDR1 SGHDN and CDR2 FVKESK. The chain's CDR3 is CASSRIENSPLHF. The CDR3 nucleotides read TGTGCCAGCAGCCGAATAGAAAATTCACCCCTCCACTTT.

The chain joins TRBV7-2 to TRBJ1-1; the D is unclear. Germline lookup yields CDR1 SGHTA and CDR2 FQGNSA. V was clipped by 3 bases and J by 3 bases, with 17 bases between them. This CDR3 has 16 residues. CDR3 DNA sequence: TGTGCCAGCAGCTTCCCAGGCATGGGCCTGGACACTGAAGCTTTCTTT. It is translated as CASSFPGMGLDTEAFF.